Following are 32 T cell receptor beta chains from one sample sequenced in a study of spatial heterogeneity in lung cancer. Time point reported: sample taken at primary tumor resection. MiXCR, run by TCRdb on the 5' RACE reads, gives a single entry per CDR3 protein. The repertoire holds roughly 48,000 distinct CDR3 sequences, with less than 5.5% as singletons. The sample in question was PBMCs, obtained at surgery. The receptor source for this set is a male donor with early-stage non-small cell lung cancer.

This clonotype was seen ten or more times. J is TRBJ1-4 and V is TRBV20-1; D not resolved. The CDR3 runs 11 residues. Looked up from germline, CDR1 is DFQATT and CDR2 is SNEGSKA (reference sequence). Trimming stripped 1 base from V and 7 bases from J, with 4 bases between. The CDR3 is CSARVGEKLFF. The CDR3 nucleotides are TGCAGTGCTAGAGTGGGTGAAAAACTGTTTTTT.

V is TRBV7-9 and J is TRBJ2-2; possible D gene TRBD2, 6 bases. The ends were cut back, 8 bases at V and 4 bases at J, with 17 bases in the middle. CDR1 is SEHNR, CDR2 FQNEAQ, per germline (reference sequence). This CDR3 is built from 15 residues. CDR3 sequence: CASGDSSLLTGELFF. The CDR3 nucleotides read TGTGCCAGCGGGGACTCTTCCTTACTCACCGGGGAGCTGTTTTTT.

Many counts were recorded for this clonotype. The chain couples TRBV4-2 to TRBJ2-2; D is unresolved. The CDR3 totals 15 residues. Germline lookup yields CDR1 LGHNA and CDR2 YNFKEQ. Trimming took 0 bases from V and 7 from J, leaving 12 bases between them. CDR3: CASSQELPRIGELFF. The CDR3 DNA is TGTGCCAGCAGCCAAGAACTTCCTAGGATCGGGGAGCTGTTTTTT.

Ten or more counts support this clonotype. The chain has TRBV4-3 and TRBJ2-1, with no clear D. This CDR3 has 12 residues. V was cut by 3 bases and J by 4 bases, with 4 bases left in between. Germline loops: CDR1 LGHNA, CDR2 YSLEER. For the CDR3, the DNA is TGCGCCAGCAGCCAGGTTTACAATGAGCAGTTCTTC. This translates into CASSQVYNEQFF.

This clonotype has a count of ten or more. The chain joins TRBV9 to TRBJ2-3, with a tentative D call TRBD2 (5 bases). This CDR3 comprises 14 residues. Germline V gene data show CDR1 as SGDLS and CDR2 as YYNGEE. V lost 0 bases and J 5 bases, leaving 10 bases between the germline ends. Here the CDR3 reads CASSVEGDRDTQYF. The DNA for the CDR3 is TGTGCCAGCAGCGTAGAGGGAGATAGAGATACGCAGTATTTT.

In this sample, this clonotype turned up many times. V is TRBV9 and J is TRBJ2-7; 10 bases align to TRBD2. The germline CDR1 and CDR2 sequences are SGDLS and YYNGEE. V gave up 3 bases and J gave up 1 base; unmatched junction bases: 16. The CDR3 sequence is 19 residues long. This chain's CDR3 is CASSADSVAGGPKSYEQYF. The CDR3 DNA reads as TGTGCCAGCAGCGCCGATTCCGTAGCGGGAGGCCCCAAATCCTACGAGCAGTACTTC.

This clonotype has ten or more counts. The chain recombines TRBV5-1 with TRBJ2-2, with D possibly TRBD2 on 5 matching bases. Germline CDR1 is SGHRS and CDR2 is YFSETQ. Trimming pared 0 bases from V and 7 bases from J, leaving 13 bases between. This CDR3 is 15 amino acids long. In nucleotides, the CDR3 is TGCGCCAGCAGCTTGGCCACGGGGATCGGCGGGGAGCTGTTTTTT. It yields the protein CASSLATGIGGELFF.

Of note for this clonotype: Since a much larger clone is just one base distant, this may be a read error. The chain combines TRBV20-1 with TRBJ2-1, with TRBD2 matching 8 bases. The V gene end was trimmed by 0 bases and the J gene end by 8 bases; junction bases not matched to a gene: 12. Germline V CDR1 and CDR2: DFQATT, SNEGSKA (reference sequence). This CDR3 has 16 residues. The CDR3 here is CSARDSGREAIDEQFF. In DNA, the CDR3 is TGCAGTGCTAGAGATTCAGGGCGGGAGGCCATCGATGAGCAGTTCTTC.

The chain recombines TRBV19 with TRBJ2-2; D is unclear. Germline V gene data show CDR1 as LNHDA and CDR2 as SQIVND (reference sequence). Trimming shortened V by 5 bases and J by 3 bases, and 13 bases separated the two germline ends. The CDR3 contains 15 residues. The CDR3 loop is CASSYVIQYTGELFF. As DNA, the CDR3 is TGTGCCAGTAGTTACGTTATCCAATACACCGGGGAGCTGTTTTTT.

This clonotype was picked up many times. The chain couples TRBV12-3 or TRBV12-4 to TRBJ2-7, with 10 bases lining up with TRBD2. This CDR3 contains 20 residues. J was trimmed by 3 bases and V by 5 bases; bases with no gene match: 22. The CDR3 nucleotides are TGTGCCAGCAGTCCCAAACGTAGACTAGCGGGCTCTTTCGTACGCTACGAGCAGTACTTC. This codes for CASSPKRRLAGSFVRYEQYF.

At least ten counts were recorded for this clonotype. The chain links TRBV5-1 to TRBJ2-1, with 9 bases aligning to TRBD2. Per germline, CDR1 SGHRS and CDR2 YFSETQ. V lost 4 bases and J lost 7; bases outside the gene matches: 6. This CDR3 is 14 amino acids long. The chain's CDR3 is CASSPGLAKNEQFF. The CDR3 DNA is TGCGCCAGCAGCCCGGGACTAGCAAAGAATGAGCAGTTCTTC.

This clonotype was counted only a few times. The chain links TRBV6-1 to TRBJ2-7; D gene ambiguous. Trimming removed 0 bases at V and 0 bases at J, with 9 bases between. From germline, CDR1 is MNHNS and CDR2 SASEGT. The CDR3 has 15 residues. CDR3 in amino acids: CASSEAPRSSYEQYF. CDR3 DNA sequence: TGTGCCAGCAGTGAAGCTCCGCGGAGCTCCTACGAGCAGTACTTC.

At least ten counts were recorded for this clonotype. This chain uses TRBV4-2 with TRBJ1-1, with 8 bases identical to TRBD1. With 1 base clipped from V and 7 bases from J, the junction kept 5 bases outside the gene matches. Germline loops: CDR1 LGHNA, CDR2 YNFKEQ. The CDR3 consists of 14 residues. In DNA form, the CDR3 reads TGTGCCAGCAGCCAAGCAGGGGGCGAGTATGAAGCTTTCTTT. It encodes CASSQAGGEYEAFF.

Many counts were recorded for this clonotype. The gene calls are TRBV21-1 and TRBJ2-7. TRBV21-1 represents a pseudogene. The CDR3 has 10 residues. The CDR3 DNA follows: TGTGCCAGCAGCACCACAGAGCAGTACTTC. Protein sequence: CASSTTEQYF.

Here the CDR3 reads CASSSGAGMGSPGSYNEQFF. The DNA for the CDR3 is TGTGCCAGCAGCTCCGGCGCGGGGATGGGGTCCCCGGGCTCCTACAATGAGCAGTTCTTC. The J gene is TRBJ2-1, the V gene TRBV7-6, with D tentatively TRBD2 (6 bases). CDR1 is SGHVS and CDR2 is FNYEAQ in the germline V gene. The CDR3 extends over 20 amino acids. V was cut by 4 bases and J by 0 bases, with 25 bases left in between.

This clonotype was seen a handful of times. This chain links TRBV4-3 with TRBJ2-3; D remains unclear. The CDR3 extends over 16 amino acids. V dropped 0 bases and J dropped 0 bases, with 10 bases sitting between them. Germline V gene lookup returns CDR1 LGHNA and CDR2 YSLEER. In DNA, the CDR3 is TGCGCCAGCAGCCAAGATAGGGTCGGCAGCACAGATACGCAGTATTTT. This translates into CASSQDRVGSTDTQYF.

This clonotype came up many times. The chain uses TRBV7-9 and TRBJ1-4; no clear D gene. This CDR3 has 13 amino acids. The V end lost 6 bases, the J end lost 5 bases, and 10 bases lay between the germline ends. Germline-derived CDR1 and CDR2 are SEHNR and FQNEAQ (reference sequence). Here the CDR3 DNA reads TGTGCCAGCAGAGGAGGTGGCAATGAAAAACTGTTTTTT. Protein sequence: CASRGGGNEKLFF.

This clonotype has at least ten counts. V gene TRBV4-1 combines with J gene TRBJ2-3, with D hard to call. The germline CDR1 and CDR2 sequences are MGHRA and YSYEKL. The CDR3 consists of 12 residues. Trimming shortened V by 4 bases and J by 4 bases, and 6 bases separated the two germline ends. CDR3 amino acids: CASSLVADTQYF. DNA of the CDR3: TGCGCCAGCAGCCTCGTCGCAGATACGCAGTATTTT.

The chain is built from TRBV5-6 and TRBJ2-2; D uncertain. The ends were cut back, 4 bases at V and 6 bases at J, with 4 bases in the middle. CDR3 length: 11 amino acids. Germline CDR1 is SGHDT and CDR2 is YYEEEE. This CDR3 reads CASSVAGELFF. The CDR3 nucleotides are TGTGCCAGCAGCGTCGCCGGGGAGCTGTTTTTT.

This clonotype was seen repeatedly, ten times or more. The CDR3 sequence is CSVSSGEQYF. In DNA form, the CDR3 reads TGCAGCGTTTCTAGTGGAGAGCAGTACTTC. This chain uses TRBV29-1 with TRBJ2-7, with no clear D. The CDR3 extends over 10 amino acids. CDR1 and CDR2 from the germline V gene are SQVTM and ANQGSEA. V was clipped by 5 bases and J by 7 bases, with 9 bases between them.

This clonotype was detected a few times. The J gene is TRBJ2-7, the V gene TRBV5-1; D gene ambiguous. Germline lookup yields CDR1 SGHRS and CDR2 YFSETQ. The CDR3 has 15 amino acids. V lost 4 bases, J lost 0 bases, and 14 bases lay in between. CDR3 DNA sequence: TGCGCCAGCAGCCCCTTTGCGGAAAGCTCCTACGAGCAGTACTTC. Encoded protein: CASSPFAESSYEQYF.

Ten or more counts support this clonotype. The chain employs TRBV20-1 and TRBJ2-1; TRBD2 matches at 12 bases. The CDR3 sequence is 16 residues long. Trimming removed 5 bases from V and 4 bases from J; junction bases left unmatched: 9. CDR1 is DFQATT and CDR2 is SNEGSKA in the germline V gene (reference sequence). CDR3 sequence: CSARTSGTVLYNEQFF. Written as DNA, the CDR3 is TGCAGTGCTCGGACTAGCGGGACTGTCCTTTACAATGAGCAGTTCTTC.

The chain employs TRBV7-9 and TRBJ2-5; 11 nucleotides match TRBD2. CDR3 size: 16 residues. Germline V CDR1 and CDR2: SEHNR, FQNEAQ (reference sequence). V lost 5 bases, J lost 4 bases, and 9 bases stayed unmatched. CDR3: CASSLVLAGERETQYF. CDR3 in DNA: TGTGCCAGCAGCCTCGTACTAGCGGGAGAAAGAGAGACCCAGTACTTC.

This clonotype was found many times. The gene calls are TRBV20-1 and TRBJ2-3; tentative D call: TRBD2 (5 bases). Trimming took off 6 bases at V and 0 bases at J, with 10 bases between the two ends. Germline loops: CDR1 DFQATT, CDR2 SNEGSKA (reference sequence). The CDR3 contains 13 residues. DNA of the CDR3: TGCAGTGCCGTGGGCGGGAGCACAGATACGCAGTATTTT. Its protein product is CSAVGGSTDTQYF.

In this sample, this clonotype turned up many times. The chain uses TRBV5-1 and TRBJ1-3; D not certain. Germline-derived CDR1 and CDR2 are SGHRS and YFSETQ. V was trimmed by 0 bases and J by 2 bases, leaving 9 bases between them. The CDR3 is made up of 15 amino acids. CDR3 protein: CASSLDGGPGNTIYF. Here the CDR3 DNA reads TGCGCCAGCAGCTTGGATGGAGGGCCTGGAAACACCATATATTTT.

This clonotype showed up many times. CDR3 nucleotide sequence: TGTGCCAGTAGTATATCACCGACAGGAACCTACGAGCAGTACTTC. Encoded protein: CASSISPTGTYEQYF. This chain connects TRBV19 to TRBJ2-7, with D perhaps matching TRBD1 (6 bases). The CDR3 sequence is 15 residues long. Germline assignment: CDR1 LNHDA and CDR2 SQIVND (reference sequence). V was shortened by 2 bases and J by 2 bases, with 13 bases between the two germline ends.

The CDR3 nucleotides are TGTGCCAGCTCACGTGGCCCCACCAACAATGAGCAGTTCTTC. As protein: CASSRGPTNNEQFF. The chain carries TRBV18 and TRBJ2-1; D is unclear. The germline V and J ends were trimmed by 4 bases and 5 bases, with 12 bases remaining between them. The CDR3 extends over 14 amino acids. Germline loops: CDR1 KGHSH, CDR2 LQKENI.

This clonotype showed up many times. This rearrangement joins TRBV9 to TRBJ2-3, with TRBD2 matching over 13 bases. Germline trimming cut 2 bases from V and 6 bases from J; bases unmatched to any gene: 3. The CDR3 consists of 15 residues. CDR1 and CDR2 from the germline V gene are SGDLS and YYNGEE. CDR3 DNA sequence: TGTGCCAGCAGCGTCTCGACTAGCGGGGGGGATACGCAGTATTTT. Protein product: CASSVSTSGGDTQYF.

In its sample, this clonotype was seen many times. This chain links TRBV4-1 with TRBJ2-5; D not certain. Trimming shortened V by 8 bases and J by 9 bases, and 19 bases separated the two germline ends. Germline values: CDR1 MGHRA, CDR2 YSYEKL. This CDR3 contains 13 residues. CDR3 in amino acids: CASALIVGPPQYF. The CDR3, as DNA: TGCGCCAGCGCTCTGATCGTTGGTCCACCCCAGTACTTC.

Many counts were recorded for this clonotype. The rearrangement joins TRBV5-6 to TRBJ2-1, with TRBD2 matching over 13 bases. The V and J ends lost 6 bases and 7 bases, in that order; junction bases with no gene match: 7. Germline-derived CDR1 and CDR2 are SGHDT and YYEEEE. The CDR3 is 15 amino acids. The CDR3 region is CASNPGTSGNNEQFF. The DNA of the CDR3 is TGTGCCAGCAACCCCGGGACTAGCGGGAATAATGAGCAGTTCTTC. The variable domain in full, completed from reference TRBV5-6 and TRBJ2-1, reads DAGVTQSPTHLIKTRGQQVTLRCSPKSGHDTVSWYQQALGQGPQFIFQYYEEEERQRGNFPDRFSGHQFPNYSSELNVNALLLGDSALYLCASNPGTSGNNEQFFGPGTRLTVL.

This clonotype has ten or more counts. The chain couples TRBV9 to TRBJ2-7; TRBD2 is a possible D gene (6 bases). Trimming removed 5 bases from V and 7 bases from J, with 13 bases in between. This CDR3 comprises 12 residues. Germline CDR1 reads SGDLS; CDR2 reads YYNGEE. This chain's CDR3 is CASSLPGGEQYF. CDR3 DNA sequence: TGTGCCAGCAGTCTTCCCGGGGGAGAGCAGTACTTC. The full variable domain, in which reference TRBV9 and TRBJ2-7 provide the parts outside the CDR3, is DSGVTQTPKHLITATGQRVTLRCSPRSGDLSVYWYQQSLDQGLQFLIQYYNGEERAKGNILERFSAQQFPDLHSELNLSSLELGDSALYFCASSLPGGEQYFGPGTRLTVT.

The chain couples TRBV19 to TRBJ2-1; TRBD2 matches at 11 bases. The junction had 12 bases not matched to a gene; V was cut back by 6 bases and J by 5 bases. Germline V lookup: CDR1 LNHDA, CDR2 SQIVND (reference sequence). The CDR3 loop spans 17 amino acids. The CDR3 nucleotides read TGTGCCAGTAGCACTCTAGCGGGAGGCAGAAAGGACAATGAGCAGTTCTTC. Encoded protein: CASSTLAGGRKDNEQFF. Supplemented by reference TRBV19 and TRBJ2-1, the full variable domain reads DGGITQSPKYLFRKEGQNVTLSCEQNLNHDAMYWYRQDPGQGLRLIYYSQIVNDFQKGDIAEGYSVSREKKESFPLTVTSAQKNPTAFYLCASSTLAGGRKDNEQFFGPGTRLTVL.